This T cell receptor (beta chain) was sequenced in a study of blood T cell repertoires in COVID-19. Libraries were prepared by immunoSEQ multiplex PCR; TCRdb keeps only in-frame clonotypes and omits some of them. The data hold 350,000 to 450,000 clones, with 80% to 90% observed a single time. The V and J ends lost 0 bases and 8 bases respectively, with 18 bases between them. This CDR3 is 17 amino acids long. Germline CDR1 SGHRS, CDR2 YFSETQ. The material sequenced was peripheral blood. The clonotype was recovered from a woman in her sixties with COVID-19, enrolled during active disease. This chain connects TRBV5-1 to TRBJ1-6, with D possibly matching TRBD1 (6 bases). Here the CDR3 reads CASSLESGRGAHSPLHF. The CDR3 DNA follows: TGCGCCAGCAGCTTGGAGTCAGGGAGGGGGGCCCATTCACCCCTCCACTTT.